This T cell receptor beta chain was profiled in a study of blood T cell repertoires in COVID-19. Study-level information: Sample material is recorded as cDNA or gDNA derived from T cells, B-cell-depleted T cells, or PBMCs.

Ages ranged from about 18 to 89 years, with residence in about two dozen US areas. This table comes from immunoSEQ multiplex PCR, and its TCRdb copy is limited to in-frame clones, with some not included. Altogether 150,000 to 200,000 clones are present, 86% being singletons, with the ten largest covering about 8.6%. Between the trimmed V and J ends, which lost 6 bases and 3 bases, there was a span of 12 bases. In germline, CDR1 is MDHEN, CDR2 SYDVKM. The CDR3 extends over 14 amino acids. To note about this clone: Other DNA sequences from this sample encode an identical CDR3 as well.

The specimen sequenced was PBMCs or T cells enriched from blood (not recorded which). The chain is built from TRBV28 and TRBJ1-5, with D uncertain. This clonotype originated in a young woman who had recovered from COVID-19. The CDR3 region is CASSPDSNNQPQHF. CDR3 DNA sequence: TGTGCCAGCAGCCCAGACTCGAACAATCAGCCCCAGCATTTT.